This passage covers 18 T cell receptor beta chains from one sample sequenced in a study of T cells in Graves' hyperthyroidism and ophthalmopathy. Amplification targeted TCR beta CDR3 regions from RNA transcripts. TCR CDR3 regions were first amplified by RT-PCR with HTBI primers. TCRdb redid the calling of the multiplex PCR reads with MiXCR, one entry per CDR3 protein. This sample has over 500,000 distinct CDR3 sequences, with 15% to 20% found just once. Material: blood. The receptor source for this set is a woman aged 30 to 39 with Graves' ophthalmopathy.

This clonotype was seen at least ten times. The genes are TRBV20-1 and TRBJ2-7; maybe TRBD2 (5 bases). This CDR3 has 14 amino acids. V was trimmed by 5 bases and J by 5 bases, leaving 19 bases between them. Germline CDR1 DFQATT, CDR2 SNEGSKA (reference sequence). CDR3 coding DNA: TGCAGTGCTCCCGACGGACTTGAATCGAACGAGCAGTACTTC. It yields the protein CSAPDGLESNEQYF.

This clonotype was counted many times. The rearrangement joins TRBV7-9 to TRBJ1-4; 7 bases are a match to TRBD1. CDR3 length equals 14 residues. CDR1 and CDR2 from the germline V gene are SEHNR and FQNEAQ (reference sequence). Trimming took 4 bases from V and 2 from J; bases not matched to a gene: 1. The CDR3 region has the DNA TGTGCCAGCAGCTCGACAGGGACTAATGAAAAACTGTTTTTT. It encodes CASSSTGTNEKLFF.

This clonotype came up many times. This sequence joins TRBV12-3 or TRBV12-4 and TRBJ2-1, with 10 positions matching TRBD2. The CDR3 length is 13 residues. Trimming took 11 bases from V and 5 from J; bases not matched to a gene: 6. The CDR3 DNA reads TGTGCCTGTAAAGCGGGAGGGCACAATGAGCAGTTCTTC. It is translated as CACKAGGHNEQFF.

There are many counts of this clonotype. The rearrangement joins TRBV5-1 to TRBJ1-1; D ambiguous. Germline CDR1 SGHRS, CDR2 YFSETQ. CDR3 size: 13 residues. The V and J ends lost 0 bases and 4 bases respectively, with 7 bases between them. CDR3 sequence (DNA): TGCGCCAGCAGCTTGGAGGGCGTCACTGAAGCTTTCTTT. Translation: CASSLEGVTEAFF.

In this sample, this clonotype turned up many times. The chain couples TRBV6-1 to TRBJ2-7, with unresolved D. Germline CDR1 is MNHNS and CDR2 is SASEGT. V lost 6 bases to trimming and J lost 5 bases, with 14 bases between them. The CDR3 has 13 residues. CDR3 region: CASRRRGMDEQYF. The CDR3 DNA is TGTGCCAGCAGACGAAGAGGTATGGACGAGCAGTACTTC.

This clonotype showed up just a few times. Here the CDR3 reads CASSVAMAGGGNEQFF. The CDR3 bases are TGTGCCAGCAGCGTAGCTATGGCGGGAGGAGGCAATGAGCAGTTCTTC. This chain joins TRBV9 and TRBJ2-1; 8 bases line up with TRBD2. The CDR3 runs to 16 residues. Germline V lookup: CDR1 SGDLS, CDR2 YYNGEE. Unmatched junction bases numbered 8, after V lost 0 bases and J lost 6 bases. The full variable domain, its missing parts supplied by reference TRBV9 and TRBJ2-1, is DSGVTQTPKHLITATGQRVTLRCSPRSGDLSVYWYQQSLDQGLQFLIQYYNGEERAKGNILERFSAQQFPDLHSELNLSSLELGDSALYFCASSVAMAGGGNEQFFGPGTRLTVL.

To note about this clonotype: This sequence may be a read error, since a much larger clone differs from it by one base. The chain recombines TRBV27 with TRBJ1-6; D uncertain. The ends were cut back, 3 bases at V and 11 bases at J, with 8 bases in the middle. The CDR3 has 12 residues. Germline CDR1 and CDR2: MNHEY and SMNVEV (reference sequence). The CDR3 reads CASSFRDPPLHF. As DNA, the CDR3 is TGTGCCAGCAGTTTCCGGGATCCACCCCTCCACTTT.

The sample holds many counts of this clonotype. The chain joins TRBV6-2 or TRBV6-3 to TRBJ2-3; tentative D call: TRBD1 (6 bases). The germline CDR1 and CDR2 sequences are MNHEY and SVGEGT. CDR3 length: 15 residues. V dropped 6 bases and J dropped 5 bases, with 18 bases sitting between them. The DNA for the CDR3 is TGTGCCAGCAGAGGTGTGCTGCAGGGGAAAGATACGCAGTATTTT. Translation gives CASRGVLQGKDTQYF.

The V gene is TRBV10-3, the J gene TRBJ2-6, with TRBD2 matching over 10 bases. The V segment lost 4 bases and the J segment 0 bases; nucleotides outside the gene matches: 3. CDR3 length: 17 residues. Germline assignment: CDR1 ENHRY and CDR2 SYGVKD. CDR3: CAISALAGDSGANVLTF. Here the CDR3 DNA reads TGTGCCATCAGTGCCCTAGCGGGAGACTCTGGGGCCAACGTCCTGACTTTC.

This clonotype was counted many times. This chain uses TRBV7-2 with TRBJ2-7, with TRBD2 matching 13 bases. CDR1 SGHTA and CDR2 FQGNSA come from the germline V gene. Trimming at V came to 0 bases and at J to 6 bases, leaving 5 bases not matched to a gene. The CDR3 spans 16 residues. In DNA, the CDR3 is TGTGCCAGCAGCTTAGCTGGACTAGCGGGAGCTCGCGAGCAGTACTTC. Its translation is CASSLAGLAGAREQYF.

This clonotype appeared many times. This sequence joins TRBV18 and TRBJ2-7, with 7 positions matching TRBD1. The trim removed 4 bases at V and 0 bases at J, leaving 9 bases unmatched. The CDR3 runs 16 residues. Looked up from germline, CDR1 is KGHSH and CDR2 is LQKENI. The CDR3 DNA is TGTGCCAGCTCACTTAAAGACAGGGCGAACTCCTACGAGCAGTACTTC. Protein: CASSLKDRANSYEQYF.

The CDR3 coding sequence is TGTGCCAGCAATCGACCTAGCGGGACGGAGACCCAGTACTTC. This gives the protein CASNRPSGTETQYF. V is TRBV12-3 or TRBV12-4 and J is TRBJ2-5, with 9 nucleotides matching TRBD2. This CDR3 contains 14 residues. V gave up 7 bases and J gave up 5 bases; unmatched junction bases: 8.

This clonotype was seen repeatedly, ten times or more. The V gene is TRBV2, the J gene TRBJ2-1; TRBD2 might be the D (6 bases). Trimming took off 5 bases at V and 6 bases at J, with 29 bases between the two ends. The CDR3 runs to 19 residues. CDR1 SNHLY and CDR2 FYNNEI come from the germline V gene. CDR3 sequence: CASSIRLGGAGGTSNEQFF. The CDR3 bases are TGTGCCAGCAGTATACGGCTTGGCGGGGCCGGCGGTACTTCCAATGAGCAGTTCTTC.

In this sample, this clonotype turned up many times. The CDR3 nucleotides are TGTGCCAGCAGGAAAACATTACAGGGTGGGGAGCAGTACTTC. Its protein is CASRKTLQGGEQYF. V gene TRBV2 combines with J gene TRBJ2-7; perhaps TRBD1 as D (6 bases). With 6 bases removed from V and 7 bases from J, the gap between germline ends came to 19 bases. This CDR3 has 14 amino acids. Germline CDR1 and CDR2: SNHLY and FYNNEI.

This clonotype was recorded many times. This chain links TRBV19 with TRBJ1-2, with D unresolved. V lost 3 bases and J 0 bases, leaving 5 bases between the germline ends. Germline CDR1 LNHDA, CDR2 SQIVND (reference sequence). CDR3 length equals 13 residues. CDR3 sequence: CASSISANYGYTF. DNA for the CDR3: TGTGCCAGTAGTATCAGTGCTAACTATGGCTACACCTTC. Using reference TRBV19 and TRBJ1-2 for the parts outside the CDR3, the full variable domain is DGGITQSPKYLFRKEGQNVTLSCEQNLNHDAMYWYRQDPGQGLRLIYYSQIVNDFQKGDIAEGYSVSREKKESFPLTVTSAQKNPTAFYLCASSISANYGYTFGSGTRLTVV.

The chain is built from TRBV12-3 or TRBV12-4 and TRBJ2-7; D unclear. This CDR3 region has 13 residues. Deletions cut 2 bases from V and 4 bases from J, with 9 bases between. CDR3 bases: TGTGCCAGCAGTTTAAGTCAAGTATACGAGCAGTACTTC. As protein: CASSLSQVYEQYF.

The table lists this clonotype with many counts. The chain couples TRBV28 to TRBJ2-5, with 11 nucleotides matching TRBD2. This CDR3 spans 15 amino acids. CDR1 and CDR2 (germline): MDHEN, SYDVKM. The ends lost 5 bases at V and 4 bases at J; junction bases unmatched: 6. In DNA form, the CDR3 reads TGTGCCAGCAGTCCCGGACTAGCGGGTGCAGAGACCCAGTACTTC. The encoded protein is CASSPGLAGAETQYF. Full variable domain (missing parts from reference TRBV28 and TRBJ2-5): DVKVTQSSRYLVKRTGEKVFLECVQDMDHENMFWYRQDPGLGLRLIYFSYDVKMKEKGDIPEGYSVSREKKERFSLILESASTNQTSMYLCASSPGLAGAETQYFGPGTRLLVL.

This clonotype has ten or more counts. V is TRBV5-1 and J is TRBJ1-4; TRBD1 matches 9 bases. CDR1 SGHRS and CDR2 YFSETQ come from the germline V gene. The CDR3 totals 16 residues. The V and J ends lost 6 bases and 7 bases, in that order; junction bases with no gene match: 13. This CDR3 is CASKWSVGQGAEKLFF. The CDR3 DNA is TGCGCCAGCAAATGGTCGGTGGGACAGGGAGCTGAAAAACTGTTTTTT.